The 13 T cell receptor beta chains below come from one sample, sequenced in a study of cytomegalovirus exposure and HLA in healthy donors. TCRdb keeps only in-frame clones here, not all; method: immunoSEQ multiplex PCR. The sample has 200,000 or so clones; approximately 80% are singletons. The sample taken for sequencing was PBMCs. The receptors were gathered from a young man in good health and CMV-seropositive.

The chain links TRBV6-1 to TRBJ2-1, with 15 bases aligning to TRBD2. Germline CDR1 reads MNHNS; CDR2 reads SASEGT. This CDR3 contains 16 residues. The ends lost 1 base at V and 7 bases at J; junction bases unmatched: 2. CDR3 in amino acids: CASSEGTSGRGNEQFF. CDR3 bases: TGTGCCAGCAGTGAAGGGACTAGCGGGAGGGGGAATGAGCAGTTCTTC.

CDR3 coding DNA: TGTGCCAGCAGCCACCCGCCGGAGGCGGTTGTTGATGAGCAGTTCTTC. Protein product: CASSHPPEAVVDEQFF. The chain links TRBV7-9 to TRBJ2-1, with TRBD2 as a possible D gene (5 bases). Germline-derived CDR1 and CDR2 are SEHNR and FQNEAQ (reference sequence). Trimming took 5 bases from V and 8 from J, leaving 22 bases between them. CDR3 length: 16 residues. Complete variable domain (other parts from reference TRBV7-9 and TRBJ2-1): DTGVSQNPRHKITKRGQNVTFRCDPISEHNRLYWYRQTLGQGPEFLTYFQNEAQLEKSRLLSDRFSAERPKGSFSTLEIQRTEQGDSAMYLCASSHPPEAVVDEQFFGPGTRLTVL.

CDR3 in amino acids: CASSLTGNNEQFF. The CDR3 nucleotides read TGTGCCAGCAGCCTGACAGGGAACAATGAGCAGTTCTTC. This chain connects TRBV9 to TRBJ2-1; 7 nucleotides match TRBD1. Germline V gives CDR1 SGDLS, CDR2 YYNGEE. J lost 5 bases, V lost 4 bases, and 3 bases had no gene match. The CDR3 consists of 13 residues.

In its sample, this clone was seen many times. The chain couples TRBV7-9 to TRBJ2-7; 7 bases line up with TRBD2. The CDR3 is 14 amino acids. V shed 7 bases, J shed 0 bases, and the junction held 6 bases outside the gene matches. CDR1 is SEHNR, CDR2 FQNEAQ, per germline (reference sequence). As DNA, the CDR3 is TGTGCCAGCACCCCACTAGCGTCCTCCTACGAGCAGTACTTC. Translation gives CASTPLASSYEQYF.

The chain links TRBV28 to TRBJ2-3, with 8 bases identical to TRBD1. Germline values: CDR1 MDHEN, CDR2 SYDVKM. The V gene end was trimmed by 3 bases and the J gene end by 2 bases; junction bases not matched to a gene: 4. This CDR3 region has 15 residues. This CDR3 is CASSFRDRLTDTQYF. The DNA for the CDR3 is TGTGCCAGCAGTTTTCGGGACAGGCTCACAGATACGCAGTATTTT. Supplemented by reference TRBV28 and TRBJ2-3, the full variable domain reads DVKVTQSSRYLVKRTGEKVFLECVQDMDHENMFWYRQDPGLGLRLIYFSYDVKMKEKGDIPEGYSVSREKKERFSLILESASTNQTSMYLCASSFRDRLTDTQYFGPGTRLTVL.

V is TRBV29-1 and J is TRBJ2-3; D is unresolved. Germline V gives CDR1 SQVTM, CDR2 ANQGSEA. Trimming cost V 8 bases and J 2 bases, with 11 bases left between them. The CDR3 is 12 residues long. The CDR3 coding sequence is TGCAGCTTGGCAGGCTTCACAGATACGCAGTATTTT. Translated, it gives CSLAGFTDTQYF.

In this sample, this clone turned up once. The chain uses TRBV18 and TRBJ1-5, with 9 bases fitting TRBD1. The CDR3 sequence is 16 residues long. Trimming at V came to 3 bases and at J to 3 bases, leaving 6 bases not matched to a gene. Germline V gene sequence: CDR1 KGHSH, CDR2 LQKENI. DNA of the CDR3: TGTGCCAGCTCACCGAGGGACAGGGTCCCCAATCAGCCCCAGCATTTT. This codes for CASSPRDRVPNQPQHF.

This clone was observed a few times. The rearrangement links TRBV19 to TRBJ1-1; tentative D call: TRBD1 (6 bases). Between the trimmed V and J ends, which lost 3 bases and 8 bases, there was a span of 10 bases. Germline CDR1 is LNHDA and CDR2 is SQIVND (reference sequence). The length of the CDR3 is 12 residues. The CDR3 protein is CASSMGAAEAFF. The CDR3 coding sequence is TGTGCCAGTAGTATGGGGGCAGCCGAAGCTTTCTTT.

V gene TRBV6-5 combines with J gene TRBJ1-2, with TRBD1 as a possible D gene (6 bases). The germline V gene encodes CDR1 MNHEY and CDR2 SVGAGI. Trimming stripped 8 bases from V and 6 bases from J, with 19 bases between. The CDR3 runs 14 residues. The CDR3 loop is CASSFGGLPDGYTF. The CDR3 nucleotides are TGTGCCAGCTCCTTCGGGGGGCTTCCGGATGGCTACACCTTC.

This clone was found once. The chain recombines TRBV2 with TRBJ2-7; 11 nucleotides match TRBD1. CDR1 and CDR2 (germline): SNHLY, FYNNEI. The CDR3 extends over 15 amino acids. The ends lost 0 bases at V and 6 bases at J; junction bases unmatched: 4. The CDR3 DNA reads as TGTGCCAGCAGTGAAGCCCCGGGACAGGGGGGCGAGCAGTACTTC. Its translation is CASSEAPGQGGEQYF.

The chain is built from TRBV4-2 and TRBJ2-7, with D tentatively TRBD2 (6 bases). The V gene lost 2 bases and the J gene lost 0 bases, with 17 bases spanning the gap. Per the germline V gene, CDR1 is LGHNA and CDR2 is YNFKEQ. This CDR3 region has 17 residues. CDR3 region: CASSQFPGSGRSYEQYF. The CDR3 DNA sequence: TGTGCCAGCAGCCAATTTCCTGGCAGCGGGCGCTCCTACGAGCAGTACTTC.

J is TRBJ2-3 and V is TRBV7-3, with TRBD2 matching over 7 bases. The CDR3 is 15 amino acids. Germline CDR1 reads SGHTA; CDR2 reads FQGTGA. V lost 4 bases to trimming and J lost 2 bases; unmatched junction nucleotides: 6. CDR3 coding DNA: TGTGCCAGCAGCTCCGGACTAGGGGTCACAGATACGCAGTATTTT. Its protein is CASSSGLGVTDTQYF.

The chain combines TRBV6-1 with TRBJ2-6; no reliable D call. Trimming stripped 4 bases from V and 4 bases from J, with 11 bases between. Germline assignment: CDR1 MNHNS and CDR2 SASEGT. The CDR3 covers 15 residues. In nucleotides, the CDR3 is TGTGCCAGCAGTGGAACAGTCTCCGGGGCCAACGTCCTGACTTTC. Protein: CASSGTVSGANVLTF.